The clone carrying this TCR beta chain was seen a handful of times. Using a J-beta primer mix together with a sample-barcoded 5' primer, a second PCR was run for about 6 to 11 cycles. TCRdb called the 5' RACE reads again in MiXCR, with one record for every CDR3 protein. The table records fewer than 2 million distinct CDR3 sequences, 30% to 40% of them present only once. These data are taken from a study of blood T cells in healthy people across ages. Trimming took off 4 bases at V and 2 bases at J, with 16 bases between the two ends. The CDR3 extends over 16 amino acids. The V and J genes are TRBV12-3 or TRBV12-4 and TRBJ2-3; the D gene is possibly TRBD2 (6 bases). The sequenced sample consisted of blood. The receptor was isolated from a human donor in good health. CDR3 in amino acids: CASSSLSRLVTDTQYF. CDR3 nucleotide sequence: TGTGCCAGCAGTTCTCTGAGTAGACTAGTCACAGATACGCAGTATTTT.